This TCR beta chain was sequenced for a study of blood T cell repertoires in COVID-19. Study background: T cells, B-cell-depleted T cells, or PBMCs supplied cDNA or gDNA.

Germline values: CDR1 MRHNA, CDR2 SNTAGT. Trimming cost V 5 bases and J 9 bases, with 16 bases left between them. CDR3 size: 13 residues. Individuals aged about 18 to 90 years were recruited from about two dozen US areas. Participants had their cohort set by participant-reported clinical history. In the original processing: Reference gene primer amplification yielded estimated nucleated cell counts. This table comes from immunoSEQ multiplex PCR, and its TCRdb copy is limited to in-frame clones, with some not included. Clone size and the V and J calls come from that table; the DNA yielded D and trimming. The table lists fewer than 350,000 clones, more than 70% of them singletons.

This chain connects TRBV6-4 to TRBJ2-5; D is possibly TRBD1 (5 bases). The clonotype comes from a woman in her thirties who had been exposed to COVID-19. Sequencing used PBMCs or T cells enriched from blood (not recorded which). CDR3 region: CASSSDQQAPQYF. The CDR3 coding sequence is TGTGCCAGCAGTTCCGACCAACAGGCCCCCCAGTACTTC.